These 25 T cell receptor beta chains share one sample of origin, sequenced in a study of T-cell reconstitution after alpha-beta-depleted transplantation in children. Researchers prepared the TCRbeta library using unique molecular identifiers, the study reports. One entry per CDR3 protein, called by TCRdb with MiXCR from the PCR reads. The sample consists of 780,000 or so distinct CDR3 sequences, about 15% of them appearing once. Here the sequenced sample was PBMCs, mostly from graft donor cells, taken 360 days after TCRalphabeta/CD19-depleted stem cell transplant. The receptors derive from a male patient younger than 18 who had a stem cell transplant for acute lymphoblastic leukemia, so the T cells may come from the graft donor.

A few counts support this clonotype. The chain recombines TRBV4-2 with TRBJ2-5; 11 positions match TRBD2. The germline CDR1 and CDR2 sequences are LGHNA and YNFKEQ. The CDR3 has 17 residues. Losses at the gene ends were 4 bases for V and 6 bases for J; bases not matched to a gene: 13. In DNA, the CDR3 is TGTGCCAGCAGCCGACCAGGGACTAGCGGAACACGGAAGACCCAGTACTTC. Its translation: CASSRPGTSGTRKTQYF.

This clonotype has a single count. The V and J genes are TRBV20-1 and TRBJ1-3; TRBD1 aligns across 7 bases. The junction had 10 bases not matched to a gene; V was cut back by 2 bases and J by 0 bases. CDR3 length: 17 residues. Per germline, CDR1 DFQATT and CDR2 SNEGSKA (reference sequence). The CDR3 bases are TGCAGTGCTAGACGGAGAAGGGGGCTCAGCTCTGGAAACACCATATATTTT. Protein product: CSARRRRGLSSGNTIYF.

In this sample, this clonotype turned up a few times. The rearrangement links TRBV2 to TRBJ1-1, with unresolved D. Germline V gene data show CDR1 as SNHLY and CDR2 as FYNNEI. The CDR3 spans 13 residues. V was shortened by 1 base and J by 9 bases, with 12 bases between the two germline ends. This chain's CDR3 is CASSEGAALKAFF. The CDR3 DNA follows: TGTGCCAGCAGTGAAGGGGCAGCTTTGAAAGCTTTCTTT.

At least ten counts were recorded for this clonotype. V gene TRBV24-1 combines with J gene TRBJ2-6; D gene uncertain. CDR1 is KGHDR and CDR2 is SFDVKD in the germline V gene. The CDR3 is made up of 17 amino acids. The V end was cut by 3 bases, the J end by 0 bases, with 11 bases between. The CDR3 coding sequence is TGTGCCACCAGTGATCCCGGACCGTTCTCTGGGGCCAACGTCCTGACTTTC. It encodes CATSDPGPFSGANVLTF.

The chain carries TRBV20-1 and TRBJ2-2; D remains ambiguous. Trimming left V 1 base short and J 8 bases short, with 17 bases between. Germline CDR1 reads DFQATT; CDR2 reads SNEGSKA (reference sequence). The CDR3 is 15 residues long. CDR3 loop: CSARGAGVLVGELFF. The CDR3 bases are TGCAGTGCTAGAGGGGCTGGTGTTCTCGTAGGGGAGCTGTTTTTT.

In its sample, this clonotype was seen a few times. The V and J genes are TRBV7-6 and TRBJ2-1; TRBD2 might be the D (6 bases). Germline V gene lookup returns CDR1 SGHVS and CDR2 FNYEAQ. This CDR3 is 18 amino acids long. Between the trimmed V and J ends, which lost 5 bases and 4 bases, there was a span of 24 bases. The DNA for the CDR3 is TGTGCCAGCAGCCTTAGCCCCTTTCGGCGGGATCCTTACAATGAGCAGTTCTTC. Its translation is CASSLSPFRRDPYNEQFF.

The chain couples TRBV24-1 to TRBJ2-1; possibly TRBD2 for D (5 bases). Germline V gives CDR1 KGHDR, CDR2 SFDVKD. Deletions cut 0 bases from V and 9 bases from J, with 8 bases between. The CDR3 covers 13 residues. The CDR3 loop reads CATSDLVLGEQFF. DNA for the CDR3: TGTGCCACCAGTGATTTGGTACTAGGTGAGCAGTTCTTC.

This clonotype was found many times. J is TRBJ2-1 and V is TRBV7-6; TRBD1 or TRBD2 may be the D gene (5 bases each). In germline, CDR1 is SGHVS, CDR2 FNYEAQ. The CDR3 length is 13 residues. Trimming removed 3 bases at V and 8 bases at J, with 11 bases between. CDR3 amino acids: CASSFPRGDEQFF. The CDR3 bases are TGTGCCAGCAGCTTTCCAAGGGGAGATGAGCAGTTCTTC.

The chain links TRBV7-3 to TRBJ2-3; the D gene is possibly TRBD2 (7 bases). The CDR3 has 17 amino acids. Deletions cut 2 bases from V and 2 bases from J, with 17 bases between. CDR1 SGHTA and CDR2 FQGTGA come from the germline V gene. Written as DNA, the CDR3 is TGTGCCAGCAGCTTATTGGGAGGGGGACGGTTCACAGATACGCAGTATTTT. Amino acid sequence: CASSLLGGGRFTDTQYF.

This clonotype was observed many times. The chain is built from TRBV29-1 and TRBJ2-5, with no clear D. V shed 3 bases and J shed 5 bases, with 4 bases lying between them. The CDR3 is made up of 10 amino acids. The germline CDR1 and CDR2 sequences are SQVTM and ANQGSEA. The CDR3 protein is CSVEGETQYF. In DNA, the CDR3 is TGCAGCGTTGAGGGGGAGACCCAGTACTTC. The variable domain in full, with the rest retrieved from reference TRBV29-1 and TRBJ2-5, is SAVISQKPSRDICQRGTSLTIQCQVDSQVTMMFWYRQQPGQSLTLIATANQGSEATYESGFVIDKFPISRPNLTFSTLTVSNMSPEDSSIYLCSVEGETQYFGPGTRLLVL.

This clonotype was seen a handful of times. The chain couples TRBV19 to TRBJ2-1; D perhaps matches TRBD1 (6 bases). This CDR3 is built from 15 residues. Trimming removed 5 bases at V and 8 bases at J, with 19 bases between. CDR1 is LNHDA and CDR2 is SQIVND in the germline V gene (reference sequence). CDR3 region: CASSADRTQKDEQFF. The CDR3 region has the DNA TGTGCCAGTAGTGCCGACAGGACCCAAAAGGATGAGCAGTTCTTC.

Only a few counts were recorded for this clonotype. V is TRBV4-1 and J is TRBJ2-1, with 7 bases aligning to TRBD2. V dropped 4 bases and J dropped 3; count of bases not matched to a gene: 12. This CDR3 is built from 17 residues. The V gene's germline CDR1 is MGHRA and CDR2 YSYEKL. CDR3 nucleotide sequence: TGCGCCAGCAGCCGCGGACCGGGACTACCTTTCTACAATGAGCAGTTCTTC. Residues: CASSRGPGLPFYNEQFF.

This clonotype showed up many times. The chain has TRBV12-3 or TRBV12-4 and TRBJ1-1; D uncertain. The CDR3 extends over 14 amino acids. V was cut by 8 bases and J by 5 bases, with 18 bases left in between. CDR3 nucleotide sequence: TGTGCCAGCCTGGCGCGGGGAATAAGAACTGAAGCTTTCTTT. Translated: CASLARGIRTEAFF.

The rearrangement joins TRBV12-3 or TRBV12-4 to TRBJ2-3, with D possibly being TRBD2 (5 bases). The length of the CDR3 is 18 residues. V gave up 8 bases and J gave up 2 bases, with 26 bases separating them. CDR3 residues: CASGSRFRGEFPTDTQYF. For the CDR3, the DNA is TGTGCCAGCGGTTCCCGGTTCCGTGGGGAGTTCCCCACAGATACGCAGTATTTT.

This clonotype was recorded a few times. The V gene is TRBV12-3 or TRBV12-4, the J gene TRBJ2-2; no clear D gene. The CDR3 runs to 13 residues. Trimming cost V 1 base and J 6 bases, with 6 bases left between them. Here the CDR3 DNA reads TGTGCCAGCAGTTTAGGTCGACCCGGGGAGCTGTTTTTT. Translated, it gives CASSLGRPGELFF.

The chain combines TRBV27 with TRBJ2-7; the D gene is possibly TRBD2 (6 bases). Per germline, CDR1 MNHEY and CDR2 SMNVEV (reference sequence). Trimming stripped 6 bases from V and 6 bases from J, with 12 bases between. The CDR3 runs to 12 residues. The CDR3 sequence: CASRRGGGEQYF. In nucleotides, the CDR3 is TGTGCCAGCAGAAGGGGAGGAGGCGAGCAGTACTTC.

This clonotype appeared a few times. The CDR3 nucleotides are TGTGCCAGCAGTGCCTGGACTAGCCCAACAGATACGCAGTATTTT. It is translated as CASSAWTSPTDTQYF. The chain couples TRBV6-1 to TRBJ2-3, with 8 bases that match TRBD2. The CDR3 sequence is 15 residues long. With 4 bases clipped from V and 3 bases from J, the junction kept 6 bases outside the gene matches. Per the germline V gene, CDR1 is MNHNS and CDR2 is SASEGT.

The rearrangement joins TRBV14 to TRBJ2-2; the D gene could be TRBD1 or TRBD2 (5 bases each). V dropped 0 bases and J dropped 0 bases, with 17 bases sitting between them. The germline V gene has CDR1 SGHDN and CDR2 FVKESK. CDR3 length: 19 amino acids. The CDR3: CASSQDLLIWGSNTGELFF. DNA of the CDR3: TGTGCCAGCAGCCAAGATCTCCTTATTTGGGGGTCGAACACCGGGGAGCTGTTTTTT.

The chain recombines TRBV5-4 with TRBJ2-3; 7 nucleotides agree with TRBD2. CDR3 size: 16 residues. V lost 4 bases and J lost 0; bases outside the gene matches: 8. Germline values: CDR1 SGHNT, CDR2 YYREEE (reference sequence). This CDR3 is CASSGPSGASTDTQYF. The CDR3 DNA sequence: TGTGCCAGCAGCGGCCCGAGCGGGGCTAGCACAGATACGCAGTATTTT.

DNA for the CDR3: TGTGCCAGCAGCAGGAGAAGCACCCGCGGGAGAGGCAACACCGGAGAGACCCAGTACTTC. This sequence encodes CASSRRSTRGRGNTGETQYF. This sequence joins TRBV21-1 and TRBJ2-5; the table's D call, TRBD2, has no DNA check behind it. TRBV21-1 is listed as a pseudogene. The CDR3 covers 20 residues.

This clonotype was detected many times. The rearrangement joins TRBV12-3 or TRBV12-4 to TRBJ2-3; no clear D gene. The CDR3 has 15 residues. The ends were cut back, 3 bases at V and 0 bases at J, with 10 bases in the middle. The CDR3 nucleotides read TGTGCCAGCAGTTTGAAAAGGCCTAGCACAGATACGCAGTATTTT. It specifies CASSLKRPSTDTQYF.

This clonotype was counted many times. This chain joins TRBV29-1 and TRBJ2-1; no clear D. CDR3 length: 11 residues. Germline V gene lookup returns CDR1 SQVTM and CDR2 ANQGSEA. The V end was cut by 2 bases, the J end by 5 bases, with 4 bases between. This chain's CDR3 is CSVEQNNEQFF. CDR3 sequence (DNA): TGCAGCGTTGAACAGAACAATGAGCAGTTCTTC.

This clonotype was detected many times. The chain employs TRBV10-1 and TRBJ2-3, with 11 bases lining up with TRBD2. The CDR3 is 16 residues long. V shed 2 bases, J shed 5 bases, and the junction held 6 bases outside the gene matches. Germline V gene lookup returns CDR1 WNHNN and CDR2 SYGVQD (reference sequence). CDR3 sequence: CASSEQIAGGGDTQYF. As DNA, the CDR3 is TGCGCCAGCAGTGAGCAAATAGCGGGAGGGGGAGATACGCAGTATTTT.

In this sample, this clonotype turned up many times. The genes are TRBV12-3 or TRBV12-4 and TRBJ2-3; D is unresolved. Deletions cut 7 bases from V and 2 bases from J, with 13 bases between. The CDR3 extends over 14 amino acids. The CDR3 DNA reads as TGTGCCAGCAACCCGGACGGATACACAGATACGCAGTATTTT. Translation: CASNPDGYTDTQYF.

This rearrangement joins TRBV7-9 to TRBJ1-6, with D perhaps matching TRBD1 (6 bases). Between the trimmed V and J ends, which lost 3 bases and 8 bases, there was a span of 14 bases. The CDR3 spans 15 residues. The V gene's germline CDR1 is SEHNR and CDR2 FQNEAQ (reference sequence). The CDR3 DNA reads TGTGCCAGCAGCTTCGGCCAGGGGACGGATTCACCCCTCCACTTT. Its translation is CASSFGQGTDSPLHF.